This T cell receptor beta chain was retrieved from a study of T cell responses to AZD1222 COVID-19 vaccine listed by TCRdb under 2021. For context, the study as a whole: Because spike-specific TCR depth and breadth did not differ between the two schedules, AZD1222 recipients who got a second dose at roughly 4 weeks were pooled with those who got a second dose at roughly 12 weeks. TCR sequencing was performed for about 250 trial participants, of whom 207 were given two doses of AZD1222 and around 26 were given two doses of MenACWY control vaccine. Enrollment into the trials was organized by age into subgroups of 18-55, 56-69 and 70-plus years, and those subgroups contained about 160, 30 and 59 TCR-sequenced participants, respectively.

The CDR3 regions of human TCRbeta chains were subjected to immunosequencing. The published analysis was carried out like this. TCRs in the repertoires were matched against a reference library of SARS-CoV-2-specific TCRs that had been generated with the MIRA antigen-specificity platform. Breadth was defined as the fraction of unique TCRs that were SARS-CoV-2-associated. Depth was defined as the fraction of total T cells that were SARS-CoV-2-associated. Using the MIRA data, each spike-specific TCR was assigned both to the spike region to which the TCR was reactive and to a CD4 or CD8 class. Log10-transformed breadth and depth values were compared by one-way ANOVA with Sidak's multiple comparisons tests. TCRdb obtained this table from immuneACCESS and retained in-frame rearrangements with V and J assigned. These tables miss some clones; where compared with another copy, unresolved V genes account for less than half of the shortfall, and the remainder is unexplained. The DNA was the basis for D and trimming; V, J and clone size are from that table. The sample includes some 100,000 clones, with around nine tenths observed a single time. The top ten constitute 10% to 15% of the sample.

For this clone: Its antigen target is currently unknown. The sample holds no much larger clone one base away, and base qualities are not on file.

In light of the paper, this sample's time point label describes: baseline before first vaccination. The vaccinee samples were drawn from two UK trials, COV001 and COV002, one of which was a single-blind randomized controlled phase 2/3 trial testing AZD1222 (ChAdOx1 nCoV-19) in healthy adults. For TCRbeta chain sequencing, PBMC samples from trial participants were taken at day 0 and at day 28 after the second dose. In the germline V gene, CDR1 corresponds to MGHRA and CDR2 to YSYEKL. Taken from cysteine to phenylalanine, the CDR3 has 16 residues. Of all the DNA, just the CDR3 is kept, 48 bases in frame from base 1. Germline trimming amounts to 6 bases on V and 3 bases on J, with 4 as the count of junction bases outside the gene matches. The paper as a whole reports these results and caveats: No day 14 peak-response samples were available, so repertoires were characterized only after the peak T cell response. Epitopes outside the regions mutated in the B.1.351 and B.1.1.7 variants were reportedly recognized by nearly half of the unique spike-specific TCRs. The 56-69-year group was small, and its depth increase did not reach significance, likely because of low power. Conclusions about previously exposed vaccinees are limited, since just a handful of AZD1222 recipients were seropositive for SARS-CoV-2 at baseline. After two AZD1222 doses, spike-specific TCR breadth and depth were significantly higher than at day 0 and than in MenACWY recipients. Participants were mostly white British and included more females than males, and it was suggested by the authors that clonal diversity may have been underestimated. CD4 TCRs associated with the vaccine covered the entire spike protein, and the dominant responses were in regions 160-218 and 743-854.

The sequence is built from TRBV4-1 and TRBJ2-1, with 14 junctional bases fitting TRBD2. The TCR originated in an adult in good health. The sample in question was peripheral blood, obtained on day 0 of AZD1222 vaccination. The nucleotide sequence is TGCGCCAGCAGTAGGGGACTAGCGGGAGTCTACAATGAGCAGTTCTTC. It codes for CASSRGLAGVYNEQFF.